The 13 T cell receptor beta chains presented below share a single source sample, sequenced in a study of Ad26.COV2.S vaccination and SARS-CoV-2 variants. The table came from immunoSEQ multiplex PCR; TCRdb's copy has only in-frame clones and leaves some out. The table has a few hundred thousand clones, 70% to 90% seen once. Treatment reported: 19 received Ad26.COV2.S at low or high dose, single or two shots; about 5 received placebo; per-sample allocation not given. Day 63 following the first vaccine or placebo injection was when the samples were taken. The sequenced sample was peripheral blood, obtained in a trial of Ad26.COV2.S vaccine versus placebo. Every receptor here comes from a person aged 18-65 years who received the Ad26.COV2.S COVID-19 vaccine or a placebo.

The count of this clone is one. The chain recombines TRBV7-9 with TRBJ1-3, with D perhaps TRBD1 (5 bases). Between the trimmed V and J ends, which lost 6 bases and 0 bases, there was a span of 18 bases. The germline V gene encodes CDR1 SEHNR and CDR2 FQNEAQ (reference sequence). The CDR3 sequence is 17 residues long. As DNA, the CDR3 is TGTGCCAGCAGTTGGCACTTGACAGTAACCTCTGGAAACACCATATATTTT. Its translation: CASSWHLTVTSGNTIYF. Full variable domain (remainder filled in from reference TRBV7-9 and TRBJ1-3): DTGVSQNPRHKITKRGQNVTFRCDPISEHNRLYWYRQTLGQGPEFLTYFQNEAQLEKSRLLSDRFSAERPKGSFSTLEIQRTEQGDSAMYLCASSWHLTVTSGNTIYFGEGSWLTVV.

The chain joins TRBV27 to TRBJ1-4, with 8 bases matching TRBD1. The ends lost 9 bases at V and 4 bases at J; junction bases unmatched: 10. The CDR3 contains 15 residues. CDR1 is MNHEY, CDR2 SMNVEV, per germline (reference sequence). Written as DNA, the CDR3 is TGTGCCAGGGGAACAGGGGGATCGGGTAATGAAAAACTGTTTTTT. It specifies CARGTGGSGNEKLFF.

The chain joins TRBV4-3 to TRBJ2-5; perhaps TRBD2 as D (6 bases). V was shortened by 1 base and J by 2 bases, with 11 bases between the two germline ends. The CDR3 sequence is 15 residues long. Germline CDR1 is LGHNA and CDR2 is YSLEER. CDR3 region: CASSQGGTVQETQYF. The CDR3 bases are TGCGCCAGCAGCCAAGGCGGGACGGTACAAGAGACCCAGTACTTC.

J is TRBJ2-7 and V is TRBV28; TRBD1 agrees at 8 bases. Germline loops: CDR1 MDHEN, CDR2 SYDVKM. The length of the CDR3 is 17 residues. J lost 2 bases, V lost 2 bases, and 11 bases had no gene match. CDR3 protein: CASSLPHDRGKPYEQYF. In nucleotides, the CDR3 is TGTGCCAGCAGTTTACCCCACGACAGGGGCAAGCCCTACGAGCAGTACTTC. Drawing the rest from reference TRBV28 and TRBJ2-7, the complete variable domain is DVKVTQSSRYLVKRTGEKVFLECVQDMDHENMFWYRQDPGLGLRLIYFSYDVKMKEKGDIPEGYSVSREKKERFSLILESASTNQTSMYLCASSLPHDRGKPYEQYFGPGTRLTVT.

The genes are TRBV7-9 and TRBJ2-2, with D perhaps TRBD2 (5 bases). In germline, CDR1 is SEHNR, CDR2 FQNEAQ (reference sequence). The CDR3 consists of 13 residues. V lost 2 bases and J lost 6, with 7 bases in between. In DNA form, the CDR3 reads TGTGCCAGCAGCTTATCCGGGGCCGGGGAGCTGTTTTTT. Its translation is CASSLSGAGELFF. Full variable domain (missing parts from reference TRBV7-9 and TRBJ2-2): DTGVSQNPRHKITKRGQNVTFRCDPISEHNRLYWYRQTLGQGPEFLTYFQNEAQLEKSRLLSDRFSAERPKGSFSTLEIQRTEQGDSAMYLCASSLSGAGELFFGEGSRLTVL.

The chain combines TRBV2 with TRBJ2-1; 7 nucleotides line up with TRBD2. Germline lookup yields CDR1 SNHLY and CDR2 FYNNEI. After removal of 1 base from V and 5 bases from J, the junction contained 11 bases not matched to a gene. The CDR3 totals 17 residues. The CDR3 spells CASSEGRGTSLDNEQFF. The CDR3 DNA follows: TGTGCCAGCAGTGAAGGGCGGGGGACCTCTCTCGACAATGAGCAGTTCTTC.

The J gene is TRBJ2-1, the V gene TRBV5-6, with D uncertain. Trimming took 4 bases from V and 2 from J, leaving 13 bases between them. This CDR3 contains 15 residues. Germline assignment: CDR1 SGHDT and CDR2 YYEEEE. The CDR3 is CASSLLTQAYNEQFF. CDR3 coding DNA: TGTGCCAGCAGCCTCCTGACACAAGCCTACAATGAGCAGTTCTTC.

The CDR3 DNA follows: TGTGCCAGCAGCTTGACAGGGACCTCCCTCACCGGGGAGCTGTTTTTT. This sequence encodes CASSLTGTSLTGELFF. The chain carries TRBV5-5 and TRBJ2-2, with D perhaps TRBD1 (6 bases). Trimming removed 1 base from V and 4 bases from J, with 14 bases in between. The CDR3 is 16 amino acids. Germline-derived CDR1 and CDR2 are SGHKS and YYEKEE (reference sequence).

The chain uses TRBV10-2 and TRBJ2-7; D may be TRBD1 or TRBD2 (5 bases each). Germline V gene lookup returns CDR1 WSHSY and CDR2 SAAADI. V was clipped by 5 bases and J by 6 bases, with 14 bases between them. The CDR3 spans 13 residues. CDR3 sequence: CASSPHGAGEQYF. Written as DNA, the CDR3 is TGCGCCAGCAGTCCCCACGGGGCTGGCGAGCAGTACTTC.

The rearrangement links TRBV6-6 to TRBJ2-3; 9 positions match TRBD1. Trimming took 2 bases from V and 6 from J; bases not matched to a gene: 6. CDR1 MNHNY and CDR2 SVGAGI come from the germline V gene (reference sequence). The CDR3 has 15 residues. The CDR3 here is CASSYNGQGLDTQYF. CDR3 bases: TGTGCCAGCAGTTACAACGGACAGGGGTTGGATACGCAGTATTTT.

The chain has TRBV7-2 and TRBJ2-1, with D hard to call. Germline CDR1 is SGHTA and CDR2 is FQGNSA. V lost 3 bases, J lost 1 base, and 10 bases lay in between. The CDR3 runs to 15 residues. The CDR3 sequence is CASSFRRSSYNEQFF. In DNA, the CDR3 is TGTGCCAGCAGCTTCCGCAGGAGTTCCTACAATGAGCAGTTCTTC.

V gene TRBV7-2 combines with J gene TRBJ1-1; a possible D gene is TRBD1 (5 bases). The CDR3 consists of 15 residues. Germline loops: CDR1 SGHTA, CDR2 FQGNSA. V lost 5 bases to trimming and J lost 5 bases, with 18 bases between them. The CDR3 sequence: CASSLGSWGGTEAFF. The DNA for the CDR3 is TGTGCCAGCAGCCTCGGGAGTTGGGGGGGTACTGAAGCTTTCTTT.

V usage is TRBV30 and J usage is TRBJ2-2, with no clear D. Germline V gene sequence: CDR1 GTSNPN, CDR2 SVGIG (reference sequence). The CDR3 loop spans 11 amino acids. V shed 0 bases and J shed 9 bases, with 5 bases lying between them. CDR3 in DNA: TGTGCCTGGAGTGTAGTCCGGGAGCTGTTTTTT. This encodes CAWSVVRELFF.